This T cell receptor (beta chain) was profiled in a study of blood T cells in healthy people across ages. This CDR3 contains 13 residues. From germline, CDR1 is DFQATT and CDR2 SNEGSKA (reference sequence). Primed by a sample-barcoded 5' primer and a J-beta primer mix, a second PCR proceeded for about 6 to 12 cycles. From the 5' RACE reads, TCRdb called clonotypes with MiXCR, one entry per CDR3 protein. This table holds under 1,000,000 distinct CDR3 sequences, less than 60% found once. Findings and limits, study-wide: Relative to aged donors, long-lived donors carried more naive CD4+ cells and displayed higher diversity.

A word on this clonotype: The antigen is not known. Relative to the germline gene, one junction end is altered; a read error may explain this.

The TCR was taken from an elderly man in good health. The sample comprised blood. The chain uses TRBV20-1 and TRBJ2-7; no definite D call. The CDR3 coding sequence is TGCAGTGCTCGAGACTTCCGAAGCTACGAGCAGTACTTC. Its protein product is CSARDFRSYEQYF.